This T cell receptor beta chain was sequenced in a study of T cell repertoires in cytomegalovirus infection. Study-wide context: Newly reported HLA-C-restricted and thoroughly characterized HLA-B-restricted CMV epitopes were employed. The public TCR beta signatures pointed to both CMV infection and matching HLA type. Overall study results and limits: Predominance within the ex vivo response was attributable to HLA-C-restricted CMV-specific TCR beta clonotypes.

This clonotype came up many times. Its matching antigen is unknown. Germline CDR1 reads SEHNR; CDR2 reads FQNEAQ (reference sequence). Trimming removed 4 bases from V and 5 bases from J, with 17 bases in between. This CDR3 has 15 amino acids. MiXCR, run by TCRdb on the reads, gives a single entry per CDR3 protein. The sample records under 350,000 distinct CDR3 sequences, roughly a fifth being singletons. This chain uses TRBV7-9 with TRBJ2-5; a possible D gene is TRBD1 (5 bases). The TCR comes from a human donor in good health (CMV status not recorded). Some clones in this sample may be carry-over from other donors' samples. The specimen comprised cultured PBMCs, sampled from culture after CMV antigen stimulation. The CDR3 region is CASSYQGNLDETQYF. DNA of the CDR3: TGTGCCAGCAGCTACCAGGGTAACCTAGATGAGACCCAGTACTTC.